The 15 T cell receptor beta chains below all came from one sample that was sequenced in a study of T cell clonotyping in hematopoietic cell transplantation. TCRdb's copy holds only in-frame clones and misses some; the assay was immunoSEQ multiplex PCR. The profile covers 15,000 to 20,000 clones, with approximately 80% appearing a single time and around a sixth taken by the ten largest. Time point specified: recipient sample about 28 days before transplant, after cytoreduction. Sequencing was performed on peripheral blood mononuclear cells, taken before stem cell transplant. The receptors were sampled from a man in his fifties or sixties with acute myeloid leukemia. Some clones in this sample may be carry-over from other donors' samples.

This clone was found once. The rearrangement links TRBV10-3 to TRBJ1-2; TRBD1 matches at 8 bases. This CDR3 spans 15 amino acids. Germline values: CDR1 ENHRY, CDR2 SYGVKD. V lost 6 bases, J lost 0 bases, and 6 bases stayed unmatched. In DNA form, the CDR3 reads TGTGCCATCAGCGGACAGGGCAAGTCTAACTATGGCTACACCTTC. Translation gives CAISGQGKSNYGYTF.

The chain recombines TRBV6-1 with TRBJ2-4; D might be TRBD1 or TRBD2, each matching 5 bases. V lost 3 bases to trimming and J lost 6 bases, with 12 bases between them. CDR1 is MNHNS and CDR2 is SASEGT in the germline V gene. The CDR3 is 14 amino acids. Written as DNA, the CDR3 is TGTGCCAGCAGTGAGGGGGACGGAGCAAACATTCAGTACTTC. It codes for CASSEGDGANIQYF.

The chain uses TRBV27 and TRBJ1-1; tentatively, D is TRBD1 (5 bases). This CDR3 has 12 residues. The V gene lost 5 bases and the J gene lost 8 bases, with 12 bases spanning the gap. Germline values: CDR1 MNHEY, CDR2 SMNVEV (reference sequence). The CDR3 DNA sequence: TGTGCCAGCAGTATGCCCGGGGCGGAAGCTTTCTTT. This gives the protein CASSMPGAEAFF.

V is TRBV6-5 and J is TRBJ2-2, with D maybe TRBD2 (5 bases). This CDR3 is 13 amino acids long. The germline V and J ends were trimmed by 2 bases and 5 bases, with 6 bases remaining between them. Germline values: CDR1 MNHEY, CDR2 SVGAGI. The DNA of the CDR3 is TGTGCCAGCAGTTACGGGGAGACCGGGGAGCTGTTTTTT. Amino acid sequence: CASSYGETGELFF.

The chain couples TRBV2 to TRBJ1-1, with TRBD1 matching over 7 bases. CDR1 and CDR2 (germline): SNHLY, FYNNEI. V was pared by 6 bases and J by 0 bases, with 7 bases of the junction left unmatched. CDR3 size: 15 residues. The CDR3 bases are TGTGCCAGCAGCAGGGACAGCCCCATGAACACTGAAGCTTTCTTT. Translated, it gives CASSRDSPMNTEAFF.

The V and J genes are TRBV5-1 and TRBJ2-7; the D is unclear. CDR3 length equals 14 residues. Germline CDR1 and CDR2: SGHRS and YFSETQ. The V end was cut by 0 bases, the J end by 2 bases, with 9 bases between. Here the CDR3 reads CASSLAGEAYEQYF. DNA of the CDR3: TGCGCCAGCAGCTTGGCCGGAGAGGCCTACGAGCAGTACTTC.

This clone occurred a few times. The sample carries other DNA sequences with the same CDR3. This chain's CDR3 is CASTMTSGDYNEQFF. The DNA of the CDR3 is TGTGCCAGTACTATGACTAGCGGGGATTACAATGAGCAGTTCTTC. The chain is built from TRBV19 and TRBJ2-1, with 11 nucleotides matching TRBD2. CDR3 length: 15 residues. Germline V gives CDR1 LNHDA, CDR2 SQIVND (reference sequence). J gave up 4 bases and V 7 bases, and 6 bases lay outside the gene matches.

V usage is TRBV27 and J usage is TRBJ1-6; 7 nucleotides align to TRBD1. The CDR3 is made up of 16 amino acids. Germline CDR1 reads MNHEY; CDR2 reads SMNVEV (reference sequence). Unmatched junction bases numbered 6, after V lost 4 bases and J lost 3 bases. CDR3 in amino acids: CASSSRQGSYNSPLHF. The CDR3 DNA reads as TGTGCCAGCAGTTCTCGACAGGGCAGCTATAATTCACCCCTCCACTTT.

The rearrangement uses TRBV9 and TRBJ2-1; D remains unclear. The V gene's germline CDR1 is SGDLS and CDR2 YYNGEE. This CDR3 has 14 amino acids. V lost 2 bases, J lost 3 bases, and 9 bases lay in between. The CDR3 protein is CASSVRPNYNEQFF. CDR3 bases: TGTGCCAGCAGCGTCAGGCCAAACTACAATGAGCAGTTCTTC.

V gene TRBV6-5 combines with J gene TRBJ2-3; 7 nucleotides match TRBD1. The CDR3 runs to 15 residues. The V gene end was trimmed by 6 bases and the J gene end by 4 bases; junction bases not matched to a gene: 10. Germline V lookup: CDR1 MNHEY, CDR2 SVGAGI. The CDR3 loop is CASRQNRGFADTQYF. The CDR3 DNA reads TGTGCCAGCAGACAAAACAGGGGTTTCGCAGATACGCAGTATTTT.

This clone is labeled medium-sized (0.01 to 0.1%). The CDR3 region is CATSRDLMNTEAFF. CDR3 nucleotide sequence: TGTGCCACCAGCAGAGATCTTATGAACACTGAAGCTTTCTTT. The chain is built from TRBV15 and TRBJ1-1; D unclear. V was clipped by 0 bases and J by 0 bases, with 5 bases between them. The CDR3 has 14 amino acids. CDR1 is LNHNV, CDR2 YYDKDF, per germline (reference sequence).

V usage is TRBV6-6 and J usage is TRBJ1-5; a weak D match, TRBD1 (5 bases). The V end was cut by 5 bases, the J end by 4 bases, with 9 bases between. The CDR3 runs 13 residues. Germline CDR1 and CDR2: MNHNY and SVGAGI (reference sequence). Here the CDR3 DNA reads TGTGCCAGCAGTAGCCCAGGGAATCAGCCCCAGCATTTT. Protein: CASSSPGNQPQHF.

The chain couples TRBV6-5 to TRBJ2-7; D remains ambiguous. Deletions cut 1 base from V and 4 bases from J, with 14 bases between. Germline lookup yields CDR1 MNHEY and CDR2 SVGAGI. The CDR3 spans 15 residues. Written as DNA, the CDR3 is TGTGCCAGCAGTTACTTCCCCAGGAGAACTTACGAGCAGTACTTC. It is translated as CASSYFPRRTYEQYF.

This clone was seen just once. The CDR3 nucleotides read TGTGCCAGCAGTGCATTAGGGTACGAGCAGTACTTC. This codes for CASSALGYEQYF. This sequence joins TRBV2 and TRBJ2-7; D remains unclear. The CDR3 contains 12 residues. V lost 4 bases to trimming and J lost 4 bases, with 8 bases between them. The germline V gene encodes CDR1 SNHLY and CDR2 FYNNEI.

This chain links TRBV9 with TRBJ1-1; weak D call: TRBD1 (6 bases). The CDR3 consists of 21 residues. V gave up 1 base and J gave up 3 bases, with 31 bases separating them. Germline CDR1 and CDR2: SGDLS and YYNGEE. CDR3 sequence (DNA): TGTGCCAGCAGCGTACCCCCGAGTCAGGATATAGGGGGGAGGCCATACACTGAAGCTTTCTTT. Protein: CASSVPPSQDIGGRPYTEAFF.